A selection of T cell receptor beta chains follows, all from one sample in a study of T cell responses to AZD1222 COVID-19 vaccine. Only in-frame clones appear in the TCRdb table, and some are missing; sequencing was by immunoSEQ multiplex PCR. Seen here are 100,000 to 140,000 clones, approximately 90% observed once, and the top ten hold less than 6%. Sample: peripheral blood, taken 28 days after the second AZD1222 dose. These receptors were taken from an adult who received the AZD1222 COVID-19 vaccine. CDR3s include the opening cysteine and the closing phenylalanine or tryptophan. A D gene is named only where the DNA matches it firmly. The size of a clone is reported for some rows only, either as once, few or many, or as a class for expanded clones.

J gene,clone size,D gene,V gene,CDR3 DNA,CDR3 protein
TRBJ1-6,.,.,TRBV4-1,TGCGCCAGCAGCCAGTTTCTCGAGGCATCACCCCTCCACTTT,CASSQFLEASPLHF
TRBJ1-3,.,.,TRBV6-5,TGTGCGAGGGGAGTCCGGGCGTTCTCTGGAAACACCATATATTTT,CARGVRAFSGNTIYF
TRBJ2-7,.,.,TRBV24-1,TGTGCCACCAGTGATTTGAGAACAGGGTTCGAGCAGTACTTC,CATSDLRTGFEQYF
TRBJ1-2,.,.,TRBV3-1/TRBV3-2,TGTGCCAGCAGCCAAGGTCAAAGGCTCCGGGCTAACTATGGCTACACCTTC,CASSQGQRLRANYGYTF
TRBJ1-5,.,.,TRBV28,TGTGCCAGCAGGGCGGGAGGAAGCAATCAGCCCCAGCATTTT,CASRAGGSNQPQHF
TRBJ1-2,few,.,TRBV19,TGTGCCAGTAGTATCGCCGCGGGGGCGAGTAACTATGGCTACACCTTC,CASSIAAGASNYGYTF
TRBJ1-6,.,TRBD1,TRBV13,TGTGCCAGCAGCATAGAAGGGGGCCAATATAATTCACCCCTCCACTTT,CASSIEGGQYNSPLHF
TRBJ1-2,.,.,TRBV7-8,TGTGCCAGCAGCCCCCGGGGAGCCACTAGCTATGGCTACACCTTC,CASSPRGATSYGYTF
TRBJ1-2,.,.,TRBV20-1,TGCAGTGCTAGTAAGGGACGGAGCTATGGCTACACCTTC,CSASKGRSYGYTF
TRBJ1-2,.,.,TRBV19,TGTGCCAGTAGTCCCTCGGGGGGCGTTGGCTATGGCTACACCTTC,CASSPSGGVGYGYTF
TRBJ2-7,.,TRBD2,TRBV18,TGTGCCAGCTCAACGACTAGCGGGGGTAGGTACGAGCAGTACTTC,CASSTTSGGRYEQYF
TRBJ2-5,.,.,TRBV19,TGTGCCAGTAGTATAAATGGGGGGACAGAGACCCAGTACTTC,CASSINGGTETQYF
TRBJ1-1,.,TRBD1,TRBV19,TGTGCCAGTAGTAGGCAGGGGGTGACTGAAGCTTTCTTT,CASSRQGVTEAFF
TRBJ1-1,.,TRBD1,TRBV18,TGTGCCAGCTCACCACGGGACAGGGGGACAGAGAACACTGAAGCTTTCTTT,CASSPRDRGTENTEAFF
TRBJ1-2,.,.,TRBV19,TGTGCCAGTTCGGATCAGGGAGTCGGTAGCTACACCTTC,CASSDQGVGSYTF
TRBJ2-7,.,TRBD1,TRBV4-3,TGCGCCAGCAGCCAAGGATTACAGACAGGGCCTTCCTACGAGCAGTACTTC,CASSQGLQTGPSYEQYF
TRBJ1-6,few,.,TRBV11-2,TGTGCCAGCAGCTTAGGTCCGGGTCTGGATTCACCCCTCCACTTT,CASSLGPGLDSPLHF
TRBJ2-7,.,.,TRBV12-3/TRBV12-4,TGTGCCAGCAGACAGGGAGGCCCGGGCGAGCAGTACTTC,CASRQGGPGEQYF
TRBJ1-3,.,.,TRBV6-2/TRBV6-3,TGTGCCAGCAGTTACGGTCCCATTTCTGGAAACACCATATATTTT,CASSYGPISGNTIYF
TRBJ2-7,.,TRBD2,TRBV9,TGTGCCAGCAGCGTCGCTAGCGGGGGAGGCTCCTACGAGCAGTACTTC,CASSVASGGGSYEQYF
TRBJ2-7,.,TRBD2,TRBV5-1,TGCGCCAGCAGCGCGGGGACTAGCTCATCCTACGAGCAGTACTTC,CASSAGTSSSYEQYF
TRBJ2-1,.,TRBD1,TRBV6-2/TRBV6-3,TGTGCCAGCAGTCGACAGGGGGAGTACAATGAGCAGTTCTTC,CASSRQGEYNEQFF
TRBJ2-7,.,.,TRBV7-2,TGTGCCAGCAGCTTAGCCGCTGGAGGGGCGAGCTCCTACGAGCAGTACTTC,CASSLAAGGASSYEQYF
TRBJ1-3,few,.,TRBV28,TGTGCCAGCAGTCCCTGGACAACCTCTGGAAACACCATATATTTT,CASSPWTTSGNTIYF
TRBJ2-5,.,.,TRBV12-3/TRBV12-4,TGTGCCAGCAGTTTCCATTTAGCAGAGACCCAGTACTTC,CASSFHLAETQYF
TRBJ2-2,.,.,TRBV11-3,TGTGCCAGCAGCCATCAGGGTACCGGGGAGCTGTTTTTT,CASSHQGTGELFF
TRBJ1-1,.,.,TRBV29-1,TGCAGCGTTAAACGTGATCTGAACACTGAAGCTTTCTTT,CSVKRDLNTEAFF
TRBJ2-3,.,TRBD2,TRBV7-6,TGTGCCAGCAGCTTAGCCGGACGGGGGGGCGTAACTAGCACAGATACGCAGTATTTT,CASSLAGRGGVTSTDTQYF
TRBJ2-3,.,TRBD2,TRBV6-6,TGTGCCAGCAGTCAGGAGTCTAGCGGGGGGCCGGGTGATACGCAGTATTTT,CASSQESSGGPGDTQYF
TRBJ1-2,.,.,TRBV4-3,TGCGCCAGCAGCCGGGACCCAGGCTATGGCTACACCTTC,CASSRDPGYGYTF
TRBJ1-2,.,TRBD1,TRBV5-8,TGTGCCAGCAGCTACCGGGACAGGAACTATGGCTACACCTTC,CASSYRDRNYGYTF
TRBJ2-1,once,.,TRBV5-1,TGCGCCAGCAGCCCCAGAGTTAACTTGGGTTACAATGAGCAGTTCTTC,CASSPRVNLGYNEQFF
TRBJ1-5,.,.,TRBV7-2,TGTGCCAGCAGCTGGTTCGGGGGGCAGAATCAGCCCCAGCATTTT,CASSWFGGQNQPQHF
TRBJ2-6,.,TRBD1,TRBV7-9,TGTGCCAGCACCTTGGCCGGGACAGGGGGATCTGGGGCCAACGTCCTGACTTTC,CASTLAGTGGSGANVLTF
TRBJ1-1,.,.,TRBV6-5,TGTGCCACCACTCGGCTGTTGAACACTGAAGCTTTCTTT,CATTRLLNTEAFF
TRBJ1-6,.,.,TRBV5-1,TGCGCCAGCAGCTTGGCCGAAGAGCAACCCCTCCACTTT,CASSLAEEQPLHF
TRBJ2-4,few,.,TRBV29-1,TGCAGCGTCGTCGAGGGGGCCAAAAACATTCAGTACTTC,CSVVEGAKNIQYF
TRBJ1-4,few,.,TRBV9,TGTGCCAGCAGCTCGCGAGGGGGGACAACTAATGAAAAACTGTTTTTT,CASSSRGGTTNEKLFF
TRBJ1-3,.,.,TRBV12-5,TGTGCTAGTGGTTTGGTACGGGGGGGCTACTCTGGAAACACCATATATTTT,CASGLVRGGYSGNTIYF
TRBJ2-2,once,.,TRBV11-3,TGTGCCAGCCGACAGGAATCGAACACCGGGGAGCTGTTTTTT,CASRQESNTGELFF
TRBJ1-2,.,.,TRBV20-1,TGCAGTGCTAGAGGGGGAAGGGACAACACCTTC,CSARGGRDNTF
TRBJ1-1,.,.,TRBV2,TGTGCCAGCAGTGGGGGGGCAGGGGTGAACACTGAAGCTTTCTTT,CASSGGAGVNTEAFF
TRBJ2-1,.,.,TRBV6-1,TGTGCCAGCAGTGAAGCCGAGGTCAGAGGTGGGTTCTTC,CASSEAEVRGGFF
TRBJ2-7,few,.,TRBV12-2,TGTGCAAGTCGCCCAAGACCACACAGAGAGCAGTACTTC,CASRPRPHREQYF
TRBJ1-6,.,TRBD1,TRBV11-2,TGTGCCAGCAGCTTAGAGGTAGCGACAGGGGTTAGGGCACCCCTCCACTTT,CASSLEVATGVRAPLHF